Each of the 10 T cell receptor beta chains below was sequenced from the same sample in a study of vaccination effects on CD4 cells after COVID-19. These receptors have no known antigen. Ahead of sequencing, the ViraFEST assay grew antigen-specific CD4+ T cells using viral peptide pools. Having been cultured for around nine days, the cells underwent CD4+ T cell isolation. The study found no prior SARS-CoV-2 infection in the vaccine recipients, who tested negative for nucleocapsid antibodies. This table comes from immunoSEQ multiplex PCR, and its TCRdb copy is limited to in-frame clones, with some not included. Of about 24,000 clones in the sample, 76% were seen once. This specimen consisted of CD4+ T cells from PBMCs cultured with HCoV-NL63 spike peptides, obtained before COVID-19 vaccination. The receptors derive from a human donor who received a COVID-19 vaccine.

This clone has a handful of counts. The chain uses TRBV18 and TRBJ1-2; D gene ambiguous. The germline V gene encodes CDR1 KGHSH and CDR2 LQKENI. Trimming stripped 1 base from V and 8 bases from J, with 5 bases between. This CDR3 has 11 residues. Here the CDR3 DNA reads TGTGCCAGCTCACCACTCAAGGGCTACACCTTC. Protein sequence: CASSPLKGYTF.

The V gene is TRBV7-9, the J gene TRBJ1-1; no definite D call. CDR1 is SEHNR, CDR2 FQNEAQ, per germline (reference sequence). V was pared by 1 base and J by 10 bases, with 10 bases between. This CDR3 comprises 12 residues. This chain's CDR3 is CASSLGLVGAFF. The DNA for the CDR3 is TGTGCCAGCAGCTTAGGTCTTGTCGGAGCTTTCTTT.

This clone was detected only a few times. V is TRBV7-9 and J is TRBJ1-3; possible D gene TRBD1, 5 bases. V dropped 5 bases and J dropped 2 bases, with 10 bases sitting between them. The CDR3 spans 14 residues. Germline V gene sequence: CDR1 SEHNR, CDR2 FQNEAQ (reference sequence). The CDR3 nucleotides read TGTGCCAGCAGCCCGGGACCGGCTGGAAACACCATATATTTT. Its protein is CASSPGPAGNTIYF. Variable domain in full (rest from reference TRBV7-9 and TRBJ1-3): DTGVSQNPRHKITKRGQNVTFRCDPISEHNRLYWYRQTLGQGPEFLTYFQNEAQLEKSRLLSDRFSAERPKGSFSTLEIQRTEQGDSAMYLCASSPGPAGNTIYFGEGSWLTVV.

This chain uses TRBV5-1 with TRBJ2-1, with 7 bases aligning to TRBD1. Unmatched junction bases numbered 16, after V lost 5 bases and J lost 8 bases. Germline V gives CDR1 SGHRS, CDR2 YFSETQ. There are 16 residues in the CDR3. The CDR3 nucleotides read TGCGCCAGCAGTCTTTACAGGGGCTTAGGCACCGATGAGCAGTTCTTC. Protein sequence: CASSLYRGLGTDEQFF.

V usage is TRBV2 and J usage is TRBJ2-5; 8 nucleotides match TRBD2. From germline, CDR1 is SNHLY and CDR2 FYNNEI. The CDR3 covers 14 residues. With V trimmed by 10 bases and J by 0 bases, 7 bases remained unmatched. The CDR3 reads CANSQTSDQETQYF. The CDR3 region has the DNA TGTGCCAACTCCCAGACTAGCGACCAAGAGACCCAGTACTTC.

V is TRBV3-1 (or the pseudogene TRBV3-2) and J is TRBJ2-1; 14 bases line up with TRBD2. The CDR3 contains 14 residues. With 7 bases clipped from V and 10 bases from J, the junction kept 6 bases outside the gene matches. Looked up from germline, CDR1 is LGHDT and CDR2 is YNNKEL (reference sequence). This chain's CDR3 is CASTGTSGSSEQFF. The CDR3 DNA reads TGTGCCAGCACCGGGACTAGCGGGAGTTCCGAGCAGTTCTTC.

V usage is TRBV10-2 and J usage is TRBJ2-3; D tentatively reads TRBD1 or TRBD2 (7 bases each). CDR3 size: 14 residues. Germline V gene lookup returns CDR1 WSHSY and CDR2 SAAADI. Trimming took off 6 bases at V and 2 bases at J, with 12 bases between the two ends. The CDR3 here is CASSRGGITDTQYF. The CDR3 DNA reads TGCGCCAGCAGCAGGGGGGGGATCACAGATACGCAGTATTTT.

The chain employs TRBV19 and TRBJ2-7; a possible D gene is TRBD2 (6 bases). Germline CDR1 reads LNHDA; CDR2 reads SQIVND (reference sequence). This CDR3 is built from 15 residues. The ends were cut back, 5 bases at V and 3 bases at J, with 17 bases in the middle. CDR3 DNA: TGTGCCAGTAGTGCCGGAATTAGCGGCGTCTACGAGCAGTACTTC. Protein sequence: CASSAGISGVYEQYF.

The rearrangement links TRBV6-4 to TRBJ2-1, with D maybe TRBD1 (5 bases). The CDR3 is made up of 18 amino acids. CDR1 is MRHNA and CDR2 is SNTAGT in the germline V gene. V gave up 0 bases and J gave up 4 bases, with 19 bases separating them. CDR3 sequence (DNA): TGTGCCAGCAGTGACTCGATATTTGCCGAAAACAGGTACAATGAGCAGTTCTTC. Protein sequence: CASSDSIFAENRYNEQFF.

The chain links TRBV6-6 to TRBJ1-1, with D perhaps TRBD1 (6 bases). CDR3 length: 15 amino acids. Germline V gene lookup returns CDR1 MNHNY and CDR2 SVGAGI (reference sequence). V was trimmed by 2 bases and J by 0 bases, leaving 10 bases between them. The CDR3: CASSYEGGVNTEAFF. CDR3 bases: TGTGCCAGCAGTTACGAGGGGGGGGTGAACACTGAAGCTTTCTTT.